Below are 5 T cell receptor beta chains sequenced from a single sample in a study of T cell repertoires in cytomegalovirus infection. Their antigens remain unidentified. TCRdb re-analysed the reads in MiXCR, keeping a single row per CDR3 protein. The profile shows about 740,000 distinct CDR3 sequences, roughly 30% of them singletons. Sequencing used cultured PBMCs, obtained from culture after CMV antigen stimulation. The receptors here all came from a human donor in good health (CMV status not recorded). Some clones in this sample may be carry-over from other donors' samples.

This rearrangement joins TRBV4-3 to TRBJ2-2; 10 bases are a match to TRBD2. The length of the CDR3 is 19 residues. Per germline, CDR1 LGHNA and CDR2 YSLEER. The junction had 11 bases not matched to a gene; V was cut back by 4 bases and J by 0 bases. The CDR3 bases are TGCGCCAGCAGCCTCCATAGACTAGCGGGCCACGCGAACACCGGGGAGCTGTTTTTT. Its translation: CASSLHRLAGHANTGELFF.

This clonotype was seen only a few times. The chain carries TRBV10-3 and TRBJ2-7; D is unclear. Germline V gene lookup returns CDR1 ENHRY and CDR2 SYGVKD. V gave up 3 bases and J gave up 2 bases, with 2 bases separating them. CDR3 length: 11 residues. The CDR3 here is CAISDPYEQYF. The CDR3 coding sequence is TGTGCCATCAGTGATCCCTACGAGCAGTACTTC.

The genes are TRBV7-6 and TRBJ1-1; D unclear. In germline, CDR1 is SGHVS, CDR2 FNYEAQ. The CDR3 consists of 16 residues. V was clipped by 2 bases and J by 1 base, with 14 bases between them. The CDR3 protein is CASSLRSVPGNTEAFF. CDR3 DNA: TGTGCCAGCAGCTTACGCTCGGTCCCAGGGAACACTGAAGCTTTCTTT. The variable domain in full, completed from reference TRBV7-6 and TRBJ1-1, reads GAGVSQSPRYKVTKRGQDVALRCDPISGHVSLYWYRQALGQGPEFLTYFNYEAQQDKSGLPNDRFSAERPEGSISTLTIQRTEQRDSAMYRCASSLRSVPGNTEAFFGQGTRLTVV.

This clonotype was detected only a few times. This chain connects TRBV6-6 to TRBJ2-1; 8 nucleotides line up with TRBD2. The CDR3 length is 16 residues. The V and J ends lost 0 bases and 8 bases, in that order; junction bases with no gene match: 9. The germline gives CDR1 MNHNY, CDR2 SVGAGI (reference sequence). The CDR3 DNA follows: TGTGCCAGCAGTTACTCTTACGGGGGGGCAGTCGATGAGCAGTTCTTC. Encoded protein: CASSYSYGGAVDEQFF.

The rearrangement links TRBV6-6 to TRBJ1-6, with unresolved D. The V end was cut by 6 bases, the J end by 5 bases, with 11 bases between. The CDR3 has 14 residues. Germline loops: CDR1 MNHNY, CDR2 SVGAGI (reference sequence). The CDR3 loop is CASSKLLNNSPLHF. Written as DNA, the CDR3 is TGTGCCAGCAGCAAACTCCTAAATAATTCACCCCTCCACTTT.